Listed below are T cell receptor beta chains from one sample, sequenced in a study of control samples from healthy donors and cancer patients. This table comes from immunoSEQ multiplex PCR, and its TCRdb copy is limited to in-frame clones, with some not included. The table lists fewer than 150,000 clones, about 91% of them singletons. Sequencing input: blood. The receptors were sampled from a man younger than 30 in good health. CDR3s include the opening cysteine and the closing phenylalanine or tryptophan. D genes are given only for firm matches. Clone sizes are given selectively: once, few, many, or a class where the clone is expanded.

J gene: TRBJ1-4; V gene: TRBV18; clone size: -; D gene: -; CDR3 protein: CASSPGGEKLFF; CDR3 DNA: TGTGCCAGCTCACCGGGAGGTGAAAAACTGTTTTTT
J gene: TRBJ1-4; V gene: TRBV19; clone size: -; D gene: -; CDR3 protein: CASSIGTTATNEKLFF; CDR3 DNA: TGTGCCAGTAGTATAGGCACAACGGCAACTAATGAAAAACTGTTTTTT
J gene: TRBJ1-2; V gene: TRBV30; clone size: once; D gene: -; CDR3 protein: CAWSVGRLGGYTF; CDR3 DNA: TGTGCCTGGAGTGTGGGACGTCTCGGAGGCTACACCTTC
J gene: TRBJ1-1; V gene: TRBV3-1/TRBV3-2; clone size: -; D gene: -; CDR3 protein: CASSHTANTEAFF; CDR3 DNA: TGTGCCAGCAGCCACACAGCGAACACTGAAGCTTTCTTT
J gene: TRBJ1-6; V gene: TRBV27; clone size: -; D gene: -; CDR3 protein: CASSLGVFNSPLHF; CDR3 DNA: TGTGCCAGCAGTTTAGGGGTTTTTAATTCACCCCTCCACTTT
J gene: TRBJ1-2; V gene: TRBV5-5; clone size: -; D gene: -; CDR3 protein: CASSLSTGLGWGYTF; CDR3 DNA: TGTGCCAGCAGCCTCTCGACAGGTTTGGGGTGGGGCTACACCTTC
J gene: TRBJ1-2; V gene: TRBV6-4; clone size: -; D gene: -; CDR3 protein: CASRLLDSANYGYTF; CDR3 DNA: TGTGCCAGCAGGCTCCTGGACTCTGCTAACTATGGCTACACCTTC
J gene: TRBJ1-1; V gene: TRBV9; clone size: -; D gene: -; CDR3 protein: CASNWQMNTEAFF; CDR3 DNA: TGTGCCAGCAACTGGCAGATGAACACTGAAGCTTTCTTT
J gene: TRBJ2-7; V gene: TRBV9; clone size: -; D gene: TRBD2; CDR3 protein: CASSVGGGALEEQYF; CDR3 DNA: TGTGCCAGCAGCGTCGGCGGGGGGGCCCTAGAAGAGCAGTACTTC
J gene: TRBJ2-5; V gene: TRBV18; clone size: -; D gene: TRBD1; CDR3 protein: CASSPTGEETQYF; CDR3 DNA: TGTGCCAGCTCACCAACAGGGGAAGAGACCCAGTACTTC
J gene: TRBJ1-5; V gene: TRBV12-5; clone size: -; D gene: -; CDR3 protein: CASGEYSNQPQHF; CDR3 DNA: TGTGCTAGTGGGGAATATAGCAATCAGCCCCAGCATTTT
J gene: TRBJ1-1; V gene: TRBV19; clone size: -; D gene: -; CDR3 protein: CASSTTDRAMNTEAFF; CDR3 DNA: TGTGCCAGTAGCACTACGGACCGAGCTATGAACACTGAAGCTTTCTTT
J gene: TRBJ2-1; V gene: TRBV7-6; clone size: -; D gene: TRBD2; CDR3 protein: CASSLAGAGSYNEQFF; CDR3 DNA: TGTGCCAGCAGCCTAGCGGGGGCCGGCTCCTACAATGAGCAGTTCTTC
J gene: TRBJ2-7; V gene: TRBV11-1; clone size: once; D gene: TRBD1; CDR3 protein: CASSPTGGIYEQYF; CDR3 DNA: TGTGCCAGCAGCCCGACAGGGGGCATCTACGAGCAGTACTTC
J gene: TRBJ1-1; V gene: TRBV9; clone size: once; D gene: -; CDR3 protein: CASSVAHTGGTEAFF; CDR3 DNA: TGTGCCAGCAGCGTAGCTCATACGGGGGGAACTGAAGCTTTCTTT
J gene: TRBJ1-1; V gene: TRBV18; clone size: -; D gene: -; CDR3 protein: CASSPGDRPMNTEAFF; CDR3 DNA: TGTGCCAGCTCTCCCGGCGACAGACCCATGAACACTGAAGCTTTCTTT
J gene: TRBJ1-2; V gene: TRBV13; clone size: -; D gene: TRBD1; CDR3 protein: CASSFDRGGGYTF; CDR3 DNA: TGTGCCAGCAGCTTTGACAGGGGCGGGGGCTACACCTTC
J gene: TRBJ2-1; V gene: TRBV29-1; clone size: -; D gene: -; CDR3 protein: CSVEGHNPRGNEQFF; CDR3 DNA: TGCAGCGTTGAAGGCCACAACCCAAGGGGCAATGAGCAGTTCTTC